This passage covers 2 T cell receptor beta chains from one sample sequenced in a study of blood T cell repertoires in COVID-19. Sequenced by immunoSEQ multiplex PCR; TCRdb stores in-frame clones only, minus some. The repertoire holds roughly 40,000 clones, with approximately 79% as singletons. Sequenced: peripheral blood. The receptor source for this set is a woman aged 80 or over with acute or convalescent COVID-19.

The chain carries TRBV5-6 and TRBJ2-3; 10 bases agree with TRBD1. CDR1 SGHDT and CDR2 YYEEEE come from the germline V gene. V shed 4 bases, J shed 4 bases, and the junction held 6 bases outside the gene matches. The CDR3 totals 15 residues. The CDR3 here is CASSPGGQGADTQYF. In nucleotides, the CDR3 is TGTGCCAGCAGCCCGGGTGGACAGGGGGCAGATACGCAGTATTTT.

The chain combines TRBV11-2 with TRBJ2-7; maybe TRBD1 (6 bases). The germline V and J ends were trimmed by 5 bases and 7 bases, with 12 bases remaining between them. Germline V gene sequence: CDR1 SGHAT, CDR2 FQNNGV. This CDR3 contains 12 residues. The CDR3 sequence: CASSRWGREQYF. DNA for the CDR3: TGTGCCAGCAGCCGCTGGGGGCGAGAGCAGTACTTC.